The 16 T cell receptor beta chains below come from one sample, sequenced in a study of T cells in narcolepsy. TCRdb's table, derived via immunoSEQ multiplex PCR, lists solely in-frame clones and lacks some. The sample includes some 30,000 clones, over 75% of them seen just once. The sample comprised CD45RA- memory CD4+ T cells from PBMCs. The receptor source for this set is a human donor with narcolepsy.

The V and J genes are TRBV6-5 and TRBJ2-5, with 9 nucleotides matching TRBD1. This CDR3 comprises 14 residues. The V segment lost 6 bases and the J segment 2 bases; nucleotides outside the gene matches: 4. Germline assignment: CDR1 MNHEY and CDR2 SVGAGI. The CDR3 DNA is TGTGCCAGCAGCGGGACAGGGTTTCAAGAGACCCAGTACTTC. Protein product: CASSGTGFQETQYF.

The J gene is TRBJ2-3, the V gene TRBV5-6, with 11 nucleotides matching TRBD2. Germline CDR1 SGHDT, CDR2 YYEEEE. The ends lost 1 base at V and 6 bases at J; junction bases unmatched: 4. This CDR3 comprises 15 residues. DNA for the CDR3: TGTGCCAGCAGCTTGCTAGCGGGGGGTGTGGATACGCAGTATTTT. Translated: CASSLLAGGVDTQYF.

V is TRBV18 and J is TRBJ1-1; no clear D gene. Germline V CDR1 and CDR2: KGHSH, LQKENI. Trimming removed 0 bases from V and 0 bases from J, with 5 bases in between. The CDR3 covers 14 residues. The DNA for the CDR3 is TGTGCCAGCTCACCACCAAACCTGAACACTGAAGCTTTCTTT. Translating it yields CASSPPNLNTEAFF.

About this clone itself: The junction and the germline gene differ at one end; a read error may be behind it. The chain combines TRBV4-1 with TRBJ2-3, with 7 bases fitting TRBD1. Germline V CDR1 and CDR2: MGHRA, YSYEKL. This CDR3 region has 14 residues. The CDR3 sequence is CASSQDRVEDTQYF. CDR3 DNA sequence: TGTGCCAGCAGCCAAGACAGGGTCGAAGATACGCAGTATTTT.

The genes are TRBV20-1 and TRBJ2-1; D gene uncertain. CDR1 is DFQATT and CDR2 is SNEGSKA in the germline V gene (reference sequence). CDR3 length equals 10 residues. Trimming took 5 bases from V and 9 from J, leaving 8 bases between them. The CDR3 region is CSAAEFEQFF. The DNA of the CDR3 is TGCAGTGCTGCTGAATTTGAGCAGTTCTTC.

The V and J genes are TRBV2 and TRBJ1-1; D is unclear. Trimming removed 4 bases at V and 1 base at J, with 10 bases between. Germline V gene data show CDR1 as SNHLY and CDR2 as FYNNEI. The CDR3 consists of 14 residues. The CDR3 reads CASSALPWNTEAFF. CDR3 DNA: TGTGCCAGCAGTGCCTTGCCTTGGAACACTGAAGCTTTCTTT.

The chain uses TRBV2 and TRBJ2-7; D ambiguous. This CDR3 has 13 residues. CDR1 is SNHLY and CDR2 is FYNNEI in the germline V gene. The V and J ends lost 5 bases and 0 bases respectively, with 8 bases between them. The CDR3 region is CASSTRNSYEQYF. Here the CDR3 DNA reads TGTGCCAGCAGTACCAGAAACTCCTACGAGCAGTACTTC.

This chain joins TRBV7-2 and TRBJ1-2; D gene ambiguous. Trimming took off 1 base at V and 1 base at J, with 13 bases between the two ends. The CDR3 contains 16 residues. CDR1 and CDR2 from the germline V gene are SGHTA and FQGNSA. The DNA for the CDR3 is TGTGCCAGCAGCTTAGATTCAGGCGGCTATAACTATGGCTACACCTTC. Translated, it gives CASSLDSGGYNYGYTF.

This clone was observed once. The chain uses TRBV9 and TRBJ2-1, with 9 bases fitting TRBD1. CDR1 and CDR2 (germline): SGDLS, YYNGEE. The CDR3 loop spans 16 amino acids. The junction had 7 bases not matched to a gene; V was cut back by 4 bases and J by 2 bases. The DNA for the CDR3 is TGTGCCAGCAGCCTCATCGGGACAGGGACCTACAATGAGCAGTTCTTC. It translates to CASSLIGTGTYNEQFF.

The chain carries TRBV6-5 and TRBJ2-1; D may be TRBD1 (6 bases). V lost 4 bases and J 1 base, leaving 14 bases between the germline ends. This CDR3 has 16 amino acids. Germline CDR1 and CDR2: MNHEY and SVGAGI. CDR3: CASSLDSPLSYNEQFF. The CDR3 DNA sequence: TGTGCCAGCAGTTTGGACAGTCCTCTATCCTACAATGAGCAGTTCTTC.

V usage is TRBV6-4 and J usage is TRBJ1-3; the D gene is possibly TRBD1 (5 bases). Germline CDR1 MRHNA, CDR2 SNTAGT. The CDR3 contains 12 residues. CDR3 sequence reads: CAKPGVGNTIYF. In DNA form, the CDR3 reads TGTGCTAAACCGGGGGTTGGAAACACCATATATTTT.

The V and J genes are TRBV7-9 and TRBJ2-6; 9 positions agree with TRBD2. The CDR3 extends over 18 amino acids. With 3 bases clipped from V and 3 bases from J, the junction kept 9 bases outside the gene matches. CDR1 is SEHNR and CDR2 is FQNEAQ in the germline V gene (reference sequence). The CDR3, as DNA: TGTGCCAGCAGCTTCTTCTCTAGCGGGATAGGTGGGGCCAACGTCCTGACTTTC. Its translation: CASSFFSSGIGGANVLTF.

The gene calls are TRBV10-2 and TRBJ2-2; TRBD2 agrees at 9 bases. The V gene's germline CDR1 is WSHSY and CDR2 SAAADI. The CDR3 covers 15 residues. V shed 4 bases, J shed 5 bases, and the junction held 5 bases outside the gene matches. CDR3 sequence reads: CASSGGLAGTGELFF. CDR3 in DNA: TGCGCCAGCAGTGGGGGACTAGCCGGTACCGGGGAGCTGTTTTTT.

This clone was counted between two and nine times. The rearrangement uses TRBV10-3 and TRBJ1-3; D is unresolved. V was pared by 3 bases and J by 4 bases, with 10 bases between. The CDR3 length is 14 residues. The V gene's germline CDR1 is ENHRY and CDR2 SYGVKD. Written as DNA, the CDR3 is TGTGCCATCAGTGACGGGAGCGTGGGAAACACCATATATTTT. Its protein product is CAISDGSVGNTIYF.

The chain carries TRBV6-1 and TRBJ2-3; 8 bases fit TRBD1. This CDR3 spans 16 amino acids. Germline CDR1 reads MNHNS; CDR2 reads SASEGT. The trim removed 4 bases at V and 1 base at J, leaving 7 bases unmatched. CDR3 nucleotides: TGTGCCAGCAGTGGGACAGGGCGCGGGGGCACAGATACGCAGTATTTT. Amino acid sequence: CASSGTGRGGTDTQYF.

The chain joins TRBV15 to TRBJ2-1, with TRBD1 identical over 8 bases. This CDR3 comprises 16 residues. From germline, CDR1 is LNHNV and CDR2 YYDKDF (reference sequence). The V segment lost 0 bases and the J segment 11 bases; nucleotides outside the gene matches: 12. The CDR3 coding sequence is TGTGCCACCAGCAGAGATCTGTGGGAGGACAGGGAAAAGCAGTTCTTC. Protein product: CATSRDLWEDREKQFF.